This T cell receptor beta chain stems from a study of blood T cell repertoires in COVID-19 (dated by TCRdb to the early 2020s). Turning to the overall study: Samples from collaborators originated in the United States, Italy and Spain and spanned both the acute and convalescent phases of COVID-19. The prospective study material was composed of cDNA or gDNA derived from T cells, B-cell-depleted T cells, or PBMCs. Deeply sampled blood TCRbeta repertoires from subjects exposed to, actively infected with, or recovered from COVID-19 were included in the dataset. The repertoires were made available in a free public database intended to serve as a resource for research on the immune response to SARS-CoV-2. The samples were drawn from the first 160 participants of the ongoing ImmuneRACE study and from under 1,500 subjects provided by 6 global collaborators. A de-identified subject ID, COVID-19 status, age in years and sex were almost always included in the sample metadata. Where available, HLA class I and class II types were obtained from metadata supplied by the sample provider rather than from assay-based typing. Overall study results and their limits: The amount of clinical and demographic metadata varied by source and participant and was provided uncurated.

Notes on this clone: This clone's antigen is unknown. Per-nucleotide qualities are absent, and no much larger clonotype sits a single base away.

In Seattle, one collaborating source enrolled patients while the infection was active and tracked those patients longitudinally over the course of disease. Collaborating institutions collected whole blood in K2EDTA tubes following their own protocols. For TCRbeta analysis, collaborators shipped samples in one of three forms: frozen whole blood, isolated PBMCs, or DNA extracted from either of those sample types. TCRbeta CDR3 regions were amplified from genomic DNA by means of the immunoSEQ Assay, a bias-controlled multiplex PCR. In the authors' own workflow: The number of nucleated cells in each sample was estimated by amplification of reference gene primers within the assay. Sequence reads were collapsed and filtered to measure the absolute abundance of every unique TCRbeta CDR3 rearrangement. Productive Simpson clonality was computed per sample as the square root of Simpson's diversity index over productive rearrangements. The table was pulled from immuneACCESS by TCRdb, which kept in-frame rearrangements only. Such tables lose some clones; where checked, under half of the loss comes from unresolved V genes, and the rest has no known cause. V and J calls and clone size follow that table, whereas D and trimming were derived from the DNA. This sample is represented by about 210,000 clones; approximately 85% of them were singletons. The ten biggest clones cover more than 2% of the sample.

Including the terminal cysteine and phenylalanine, the CDR3 comprises 15 residues. The kept DNA is CDR3 alone, 45 bases in frame from the first base. The chain uses TRBV21-1 and TRBJ1-1. TRBV21-1 is a pseudogene. This TCR came from a woman in her 70s with COVID-19, enrolled during active disease. The sample taken for sequencing was peripheral blood. The DNA reads as follows: TGTGCCAGCAGCAACTGGGAGGGGCCGAACACTGAAGCTTTCTTT. It translates as CASSNWEGPNTEAFF.